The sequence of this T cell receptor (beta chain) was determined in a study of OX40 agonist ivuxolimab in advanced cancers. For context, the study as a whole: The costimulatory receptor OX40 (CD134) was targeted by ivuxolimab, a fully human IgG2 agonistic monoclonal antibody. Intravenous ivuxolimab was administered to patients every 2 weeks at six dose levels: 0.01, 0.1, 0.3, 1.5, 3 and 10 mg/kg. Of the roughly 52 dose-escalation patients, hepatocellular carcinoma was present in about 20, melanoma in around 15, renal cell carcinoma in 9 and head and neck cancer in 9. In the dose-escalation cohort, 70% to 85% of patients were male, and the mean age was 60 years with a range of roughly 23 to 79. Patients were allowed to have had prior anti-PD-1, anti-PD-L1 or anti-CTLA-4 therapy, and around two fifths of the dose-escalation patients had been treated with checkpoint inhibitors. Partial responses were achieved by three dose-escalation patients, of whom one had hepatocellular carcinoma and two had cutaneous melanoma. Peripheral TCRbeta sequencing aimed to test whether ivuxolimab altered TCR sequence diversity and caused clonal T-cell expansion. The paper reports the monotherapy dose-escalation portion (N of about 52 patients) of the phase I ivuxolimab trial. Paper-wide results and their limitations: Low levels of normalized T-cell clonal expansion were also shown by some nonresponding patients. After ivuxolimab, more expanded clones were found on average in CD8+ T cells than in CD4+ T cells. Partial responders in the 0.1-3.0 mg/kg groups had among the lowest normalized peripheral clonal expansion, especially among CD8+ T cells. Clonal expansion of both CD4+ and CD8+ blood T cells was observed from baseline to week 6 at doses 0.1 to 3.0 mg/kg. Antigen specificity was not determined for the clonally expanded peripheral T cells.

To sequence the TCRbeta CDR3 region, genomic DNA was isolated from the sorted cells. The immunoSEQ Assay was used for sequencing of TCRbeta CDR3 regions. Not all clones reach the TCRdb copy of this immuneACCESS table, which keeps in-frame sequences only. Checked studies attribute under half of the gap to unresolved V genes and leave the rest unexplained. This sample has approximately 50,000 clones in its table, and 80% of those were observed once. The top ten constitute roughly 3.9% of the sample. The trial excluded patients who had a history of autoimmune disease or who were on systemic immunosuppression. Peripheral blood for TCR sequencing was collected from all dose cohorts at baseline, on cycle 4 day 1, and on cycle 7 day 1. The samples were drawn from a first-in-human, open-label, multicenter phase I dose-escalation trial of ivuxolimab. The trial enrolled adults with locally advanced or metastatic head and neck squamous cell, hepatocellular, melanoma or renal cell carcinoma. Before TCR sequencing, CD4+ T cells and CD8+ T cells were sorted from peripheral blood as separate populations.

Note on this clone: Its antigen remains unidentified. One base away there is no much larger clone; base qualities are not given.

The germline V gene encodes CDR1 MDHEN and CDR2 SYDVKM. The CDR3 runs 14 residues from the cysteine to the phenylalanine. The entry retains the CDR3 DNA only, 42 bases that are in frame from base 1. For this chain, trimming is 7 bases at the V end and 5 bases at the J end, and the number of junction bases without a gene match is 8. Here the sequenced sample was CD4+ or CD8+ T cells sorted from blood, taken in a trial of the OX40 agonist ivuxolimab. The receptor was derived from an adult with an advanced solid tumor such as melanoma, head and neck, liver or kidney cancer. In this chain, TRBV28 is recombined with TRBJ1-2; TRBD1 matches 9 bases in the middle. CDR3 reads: CASIPGGTGYGYTF. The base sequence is TGTGCCAGCATCCCAGGAGGGACAGGGTATGGCTACACCTTC.